The 23 T cell receptor beta chains reported below all come from one sample, sequenced in a study of blood T cell repertoires in COVID-19. Generated by immunoSEQ multiplex PCR, the TCRdb table keeps only in-frame clones and is missing some. This table holds roughly 50,000 clones, 75% to 95% found once. The sequencing input was peripheral blood. All receptors derive from a woman in her forties with active COVID-19.

The chain couples TRBV6-2 or TRBV6-3 to TRBJ1-2, with 7 bases that match TRBD1. Germline CDR1 MNHEY, CDR2 SVGEGT. The V and J ends lost 5 bases and 6 bases, in that order; junction bases with no gene match: 9. CDR3 size: 14 residues. The CDR3 loop is CASSQRDRPNGYTF. Written as DNA, the CDR3 is TGTGCCAGCAGTCAAAGGGACAGACCTAATGGCTACACCTTC.

This clone has just one count. This chain joins TRBV10-3 and TRBJ2-5; D perhaps matches TRBD2 (6 bases). With 2 bases removed from V and 4 bases from J, the gap between germline ends came to 17 bases. The CDR3 loop spans 16 amino acids. The germline gives CDR1 ENHRY, CDR2 SYGVKD. CDR3 sequence: CAISEGGFLAGETQYF. The CDR3 nucleotides are TGTGCCATCAGTGAGGGGGGGTTCCTAGCCGGAGAGACCCAGTACTTC.

This sequence joins TRBV30 and TRBJ1-6; 8 bases agree with TRBD1. There are 13 residues in the CDR3. Germline trimming cut 2 bases from V and 8 bases from J; bases unmatched to any gene: 2. In germline, CDR1 is GTSNPN, CDR2 SVGIG (reference sequence). As DNA, the CDR3 is TGTGCCTGGAGTTTGACAGGGGATTCACCCCTCCACTTT. Protein: CAWSLTGDSPLHF. Supplemented by reference TRBV30 and TRBJ1-6, the full variable domain reads SQTIHQWPATLVQPVGSPLSLECTVEGTSNPNLYWYRQAAGRGLQLLFYSVGIGQISSEVPQNLSASRPQDRQFILSSKKLLLSDSGFYLCAWSLTGDSPLHFGNGTRLTVT.

The genes are TRBV7-2 and TRBJ2-1; 14 bases are shared with TRBD2. The CDR3 runs 18 residues. Germline values: CDR1 SGHTA, CDR2 FQGNSA. Trimming removed 0 bases from V and 1 base from J; junction bases left unmatched: 2. The CDR3: CASSLATSGGVSYNEQFF. CDR3 DNA sequence: TGTGCCAGCAGCTTAGCGACTAGCGGGGGGGTTTCCTACAATGAGCAGTTCTTC.

This sequence joins TRBV5-6 and TRBJ2-7, with TRBD2 identical over 7 bases. J lost 5 bases, V lost 4 bases, and 9 bases had no gene match. CDR1 is SGHDT, CDR2 YYEEEE, per germline. CDR3 length: 14 residues. The CDR3 loop reads CASSLAAGNHEQYF. In nucleotides, the CDR3 is TGTGCCAGCAGCCTAGCGGCGGGGAACCACGAGCAGTACTTC.

The chain couples TRBV14 to TRBJ1-2, with a weak D call TRBD1 (6 bases). The CDR3 runs 15 residues. V lost 1 base to trimming and J lost 4 bases, with 13 bases between them. From germline, CDR1 is SGHDN and CDR2 FVKESK. The CDR3, as DNA: TGTGCCAGCAGCCAAGGGGGGGGCAGACTCTATGGCTACACCTTC. It translates to CASSQGGGRLYGYTF.

V gene TRBV21-1 combines with J gene TRBJ1-1; no check of the table's D call, TRBD1, against the DNA was made. TRBV21-1 is flagged as a pseudogene. The CDR3 contains 17 residues. CDR3 amino acids: CASSKGDRKLSNTEAFF. CDR3 sequence (DNA): TGTGCCAGCAGCAAAGGGGACAGGAAGCTGTCGAACACTGAAGCTTTCTTT.

The chain links TRBV2 to TRBJ2-1; 8 bases are a match to TRBD2. Germline trimming cut 6 bases from V and 5 bases from J; bases unmatched to any gene: 9. Germline assignment: CDR1 SNHLY and CDR2 FYNNEI. The CDR3 is made up of 15 amino acids. CDR3 residues: CASRGGGGPHNEQFF. The CDR3 coding sequence is TGTGCCAGCAGAGGAGGCGGGGGGCCCCACAATGAGCAGTTCTTC.

The chain employs TRBV6-6 and TRBJ1-1; tentative D call: TRBD1 (6 bases). Germline values: CDR1 MNHNY, CDR2 SVGAGI (reference sequence). V was trimmed by 6 bases and J by 1 base, leaving 12 bases between them. CDR3 length equals 14 residues. CDR3 amino acids: CASRNRESNTEAFF. The CDR3 region has the DNA TGTGCCAGCAGAAACAGGGAATCGAACACTGAAGCTTTCTTT.

This chain connects TRBV3-1 (or the pseudogene TRBV3-2) to TRBJ1-6; D call uncertain. Germline assignment: CDR1 LGHDT and CDR2 YNNKEL (reference sequence). The CDR3 is made up of 19 amino acids. The V and J ends lost 0 bases and 8 bases respectively, with 23 bases between them. The CDR3 region is CASSQEGGSRQTLDSPLHF. CDR3 sequence (DNA): TGTGCCAGCAGCCAAGAGGGAGGGTCCAGACAAACTCTAGATTCACCCCTCCACTTT.

This chain joins TRBV6-5 and TRBJ2-7, with D hard to call. V shed 7 bases and J shed 3 bases, with 16 bases lying between them. CDR1 MNHEY and CDR2 SVGAGI come from the germline V gene. The CDR3 sequence is 14 residues long. The CDR3 here is CASIRHGTVYEQYF. The CDR3, as DNA: TGTGCCAGCATTAGACACGGTACCGTCTACGAGCAGTACTTC.

This clone was counted a single time. V and J are TRBV6-5 and TRBJ1-1, with 7 bases that match TRBD1. Trimming removed 6 bases from V and 5 bases from J; junction bases left unmatched: 9. This CDR3 has 14 amino acids. Germline V gene data show CDR1 as MNHEY and CDR2 as SVGAGI. The CDR3 DNA sequence: TGTGCCAGCAGACCGACAGGGAGAGAGACTGAAGCTTTCTTT. This encodes CASRPTGRETEAFF.

The chain carries TRBV11-2 and TRBJ1-2; 9 bases map to TRBD1. The V segment lost 4 bases and the J segment 0 bases; nucleotides outside the gene matches: 3. The CDR3 contains 15 residues. CDR1 SGHAT and CDR2 FQNNGV come from the germline V gene. This CDR3 is CASSSGTGPNYGYTF. The CDR3 DNA reads as TGTGCCAGCAGCTCCGGGACAGGGCCTAACTATGGCTACACCTTC.

This chain links TRBV15 with TRBJ2-7; the match to TRBD2 covers 10 bases. V lost 3 bases, J lost 7 bases, and 12 bases stayed unmatched. Germline assignment: CDR1 LNHNV and CDR2 YYDKDF (reference sequence). The CDR3 consists of 16 residues. The CDR3 protein is CATSSPTSGHREEQYF. CDR3 sequence (DNA): TGTGCCACCAGCAGTCCGACTAGCGGGCATCGGGAGGAGCAGTACTTC.

This sequence joins TRBV10-3 and TRBJ1-1, with TRBD1 as a possible D gene (6 bases). The V end was cut by 6 bases, the J end by 2 bases, with 13 bases between. The V gene's germline CDR1 is ENHRY and CDR2 SYGVKD. The CDR3 is 14 residues long. The CDR3 sequence: CAIRNREGNTEAFF. The CDR3 region has the DNA TGTGCCATCAGGAACAGGGAGGGAAACACTGAAGCTTTCTTT.

This chain connects TRBV5-5 to TRBJ1-2, with a possible D match to TRBD1 (5 bases). The V gene's germline CDR1 is SGHKS and CDR2 YYEKEE (reference sequence). Trimming removed 4 bases at V and 7 bases at J, with 14 bases between. The CDR3 consists of 13 residues. The DNA for the CDR3 is TGTGCCAGCAGCCGGACACAGTTAGGTGGCTACACCTTC. Translating gives CASSRTQLGGYTF.

This chain connects TRBV19 to TRBJ2-7; 12 bases are shared with TRBD1. The V segment lost 2 bases and the J segment 6 bases; nucleotides outside the gene matches: 5. Germline values: CDR1 LNHDA, CDR2 SQIVND (reference sequence). CDR3 length: 15 residues. The CDR3 sequence is CASSILGQGAPEQYF. The CDR3, as DNA: TGTGCCAGTAGTATACTGGGACAGGGGGCCCCCGAGCAGTACTTC.

The chain joins TRBV20-1 to TRBJ2-1, with 9 bases matching TRBD2. Germline values: CDR1 DFQATT, CDR2 SNEGSKA (reference sequence). The CDR3 covers 17 residues. Unmatched junction bases numbered 14, after V lost 3 bases and J lost 5 bases. In DNA, the CDR3 is TGCAGTGCTAGTGGAGGACCCAGGGCGGGGGGGAACAATGAGCAGTTCTTC. It yields the protein CSASGGPRAGGNNEQFF.

In DNA form, the CDR3 reads TGTGCCAGCAGCTTAGAGGACCCGGGACGTGCGGGGCAAGAGACCCAGTACTTC. It yields the protein CASSLEDPGRAGQETQYF. This chain joins TRBV13 and TRBJ2-5, with D perhaps matching TRBD2 (6 bases). CDR1 PRHDT and CDR2 FYEKMQ come from the germline V gene (reference sequence). V was shortened by 1 base and J by 2 bases, with 20 bases between the two germline ends. The CDR3 has 18 amino acids.

The chain couples TRBV15 to TRBJ1-2, with TRBD1 as a possible D gene (5 bases). Deletions cut 0 bases from V and 13 bases from J, with 15 bases between. CDR3 size: 13 residues. Looked up from germline, CDR1 is LNHNV and CDR2 is YYDKDF (reference sequence). DNA of the CDR3: TGTGCCACCAGCAGAGATTACCTGGGGCACCGCACCTTC. Residues: CATSRDYLGHRTF.

The chain carries TRBV2 and TRBJ2-1; the match to TRBD2 covers 11 bases. Germline V lookup: CDR1 SNHLY, CDR2 FYNNEI. This CDR3 is built from 16 residues. Germline trimming cut 2 bases from V and 6 bases from J; bases unmatched to any gene: 6. CDR3 DNA sequence: TGTGCCAGCAGTGAACTAGCGGGGGGTGTGAGCAATGAGCAGTTCTTC. It codes for CASSELAGGVSNEQFF. Using reference TRBV2 and TRBJ2-1 for the parts outside the CDR3, the full variable domain is EPEVTQTPSHQVTQMGQEVILRCVPISNHLYFYWYRQILGQKVEFLVSFYNNEISEKSEIFDDQFSVERPDGSNFTLKIRSTKLEDSAMYFCASSELAGGVSNEQFFGPGTRLTVL.

The V call is TRBV9, the J call TRBJ2-7; TRBD2 might be the D (5 bases). V was trimmed by 0 bases and J by 1 base, leaving 8 bases between them. The CDR3 has 14 amino acids. CDR1 SGDLS and CDR2 YYNGEE come from the germline V gene. The CDR3 bases are TGTGCCAGCAGCGTAGTGGGAGAGTCCTACGAGCAGTACTTC. Its protein product is CASSVVGESYEQYF. The whole variable domain, filled in from reference TRBV9 and TRBJ2-7, reads DSGVTQTPKHLITATGQRVTLRCSPRSGDLSVYWYQQSLDQGLQFLIQYYNGEERAKGNILERFSAQQFPDLHSELNLSSLELGDSALYFCASSVVGESYEQYFGPGTRLTVT.

This chain links TRBV7-2 with TRBJ1-5, with D unclear. The germline V gene encodes CDR1 SGHTA and CDR2 FQGNSA. This CDR3 comprises 14 residues. V lost 5 bases and J 0 bases, leaving 8 bases between the germline ends. The CDR3: CASSQRYSNQPQHF. In nucleotides, the CDR3 is TGTGCCAGCAGCCAACGGTATAGCAATCAGCCCCAGCATTTT.